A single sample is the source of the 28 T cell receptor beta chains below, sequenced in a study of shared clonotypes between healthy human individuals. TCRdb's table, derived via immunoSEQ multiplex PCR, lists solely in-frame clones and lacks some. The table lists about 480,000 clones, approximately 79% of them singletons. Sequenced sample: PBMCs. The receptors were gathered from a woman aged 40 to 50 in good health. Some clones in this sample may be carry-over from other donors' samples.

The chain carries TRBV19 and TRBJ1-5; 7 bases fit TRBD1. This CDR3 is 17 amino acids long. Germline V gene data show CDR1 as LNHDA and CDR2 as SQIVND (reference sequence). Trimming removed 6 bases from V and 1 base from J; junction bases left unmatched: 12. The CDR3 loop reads CASSTGRQGGSNQPQHF. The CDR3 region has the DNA TGTGCCAGTAGCACGGGACGACAGGGAGGGAGCAATCAGCCCCAGCATTTT.

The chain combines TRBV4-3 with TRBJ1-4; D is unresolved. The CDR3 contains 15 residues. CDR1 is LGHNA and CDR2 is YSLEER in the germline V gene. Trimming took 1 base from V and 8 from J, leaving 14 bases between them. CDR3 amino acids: CASSQGHGVGEKLFF. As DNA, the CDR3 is TGCGCCAGCAGCCAAGGCCACGGGGTAGGAGAAAAACTGTTTTTT.

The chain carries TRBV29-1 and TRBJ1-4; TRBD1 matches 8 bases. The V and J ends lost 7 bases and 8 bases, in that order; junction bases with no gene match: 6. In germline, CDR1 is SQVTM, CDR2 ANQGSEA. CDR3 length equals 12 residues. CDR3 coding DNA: TGCAGCGCCGGACAGGGAAAAGAAAAACTGTTTTTT. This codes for CSAGQGKEKLFF.

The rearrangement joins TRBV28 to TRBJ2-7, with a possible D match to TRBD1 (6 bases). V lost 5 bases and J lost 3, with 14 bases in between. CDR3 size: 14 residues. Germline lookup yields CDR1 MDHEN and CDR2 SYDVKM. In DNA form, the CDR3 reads TGTGCCAGCAGTACACGGACAGATAGCTACGAGCAGTACTTC. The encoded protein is CASSTRTDSYEQYF.

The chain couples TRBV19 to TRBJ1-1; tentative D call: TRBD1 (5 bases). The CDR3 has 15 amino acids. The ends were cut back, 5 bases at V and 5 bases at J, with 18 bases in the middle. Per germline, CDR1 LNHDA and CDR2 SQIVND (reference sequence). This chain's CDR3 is CASSLSSGGVTEAFF. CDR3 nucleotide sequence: TGTGCCAGTAGTCTCTCTAGCGGGGGTGTAACTGAAGCTTTCTTT.

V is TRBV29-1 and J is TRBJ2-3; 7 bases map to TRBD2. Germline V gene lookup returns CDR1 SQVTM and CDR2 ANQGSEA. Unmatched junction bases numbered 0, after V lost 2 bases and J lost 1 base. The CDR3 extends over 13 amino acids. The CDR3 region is CSVETSGTDTQYF. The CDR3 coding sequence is TGCAGCGTTGAAACTAGCGGCACAGATACGCAGTATTTT.

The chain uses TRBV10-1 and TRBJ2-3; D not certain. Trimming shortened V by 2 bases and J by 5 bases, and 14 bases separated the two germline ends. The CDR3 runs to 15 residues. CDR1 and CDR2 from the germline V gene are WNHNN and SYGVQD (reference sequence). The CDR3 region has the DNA TGCGCCAGCAGTGAGGACGTTGGGCGTATAGATACGCAGTATTTT. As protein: CASSEDVGRIDTQYF.

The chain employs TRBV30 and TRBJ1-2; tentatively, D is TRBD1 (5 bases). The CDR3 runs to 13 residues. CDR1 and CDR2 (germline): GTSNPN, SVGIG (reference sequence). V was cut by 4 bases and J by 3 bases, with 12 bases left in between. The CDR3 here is CAWTQGAHYGYTF. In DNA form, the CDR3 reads TGTGCCTGGACCCAAGGGGCCCACTATGGCTACACCTTC.

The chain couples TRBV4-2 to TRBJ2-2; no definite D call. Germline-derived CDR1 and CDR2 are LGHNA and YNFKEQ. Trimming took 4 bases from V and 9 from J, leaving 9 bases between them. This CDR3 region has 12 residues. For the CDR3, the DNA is TGTGCCAGCAGCCTGCCGAGACGGGAGCTGTTTTTT. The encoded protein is CASSLPRRELFF.

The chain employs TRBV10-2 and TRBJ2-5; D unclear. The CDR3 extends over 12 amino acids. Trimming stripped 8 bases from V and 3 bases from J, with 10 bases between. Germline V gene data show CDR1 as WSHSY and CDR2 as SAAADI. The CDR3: CASGPAKETQYF. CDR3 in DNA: TGCGCCAGCGGGCCTGCTAAAGAGACCCAGTACTTC.

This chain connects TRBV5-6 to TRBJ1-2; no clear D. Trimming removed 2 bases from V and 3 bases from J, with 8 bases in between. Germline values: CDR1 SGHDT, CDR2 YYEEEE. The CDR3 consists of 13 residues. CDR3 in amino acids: CASSFYKDYGYTF. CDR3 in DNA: TGTGCCAGCAGCTTTTATAAGGACTATGGCTACACCTTC.

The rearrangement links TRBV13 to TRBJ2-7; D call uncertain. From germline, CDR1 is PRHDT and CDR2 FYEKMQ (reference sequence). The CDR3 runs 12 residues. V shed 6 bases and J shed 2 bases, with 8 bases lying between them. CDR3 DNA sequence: TGTGCCAGCAGTTCAGAGCCCTACGAGCAGTACTTC. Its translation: CASSSEPYEQYF.

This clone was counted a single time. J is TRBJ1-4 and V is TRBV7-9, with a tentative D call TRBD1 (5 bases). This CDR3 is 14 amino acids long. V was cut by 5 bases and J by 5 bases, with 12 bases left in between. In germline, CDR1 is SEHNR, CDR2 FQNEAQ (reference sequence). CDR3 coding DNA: TGTGCCAGCAGCCGCGGGACCGAAAATGAAAAACTGTTTTTT. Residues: CASSRGTENEKLFF.

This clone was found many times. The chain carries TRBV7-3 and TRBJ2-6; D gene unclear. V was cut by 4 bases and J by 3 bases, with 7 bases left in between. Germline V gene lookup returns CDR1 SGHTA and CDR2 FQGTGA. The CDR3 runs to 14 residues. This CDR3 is CASSSELGANVLTF. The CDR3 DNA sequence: TGTGCCAGCAGCTCGGAACTTGGGGCCAACGTCCTGACTTTC.

As DNA, the CDR3 is TGTGCCAGCAGCCCAGGACTAGCGGACGTCGGAGAGACCCAGTACTTC. Amino acids: CASSPGLADVGETQYF. V gene TRBV11-2 combines with J gene TRBJ2-5; 10 bases map to TRBD2. Per the germline V gene, CDR1 is SGHAT and CDR2 is FQNNGV. CDR3 length: 16 residues. V trimming: 5 bases; J trimming: 4 bases; junction bases outside the gene matches: 10.

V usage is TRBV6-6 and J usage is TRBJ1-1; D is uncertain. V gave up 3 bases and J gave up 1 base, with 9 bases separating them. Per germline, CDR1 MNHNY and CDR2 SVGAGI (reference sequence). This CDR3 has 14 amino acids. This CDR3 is CASSYNSGNTEAFF. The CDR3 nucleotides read TGTGCCAGCAGTTATAACAGTGGGAACACTGAAGCTTTCTTT.

CDR3 nucleotides: TGTGCCAGCAGCTTAGAGGTGGGGGCCAATTCCTACGAGCAGTACTTC. It is translated as CASSLEVGANSYEQYF. The rearrangement uses TRBV7-3 and TRBJ2-7; D is possibly TRBD1 (6 bases). Trimming pared 2 bases from V and 1 base from J, leaving 15 bases between. This CDR3 is built from 16 residues. From germline, CDR1 is SGHTA and CDR2 FQGTGA.

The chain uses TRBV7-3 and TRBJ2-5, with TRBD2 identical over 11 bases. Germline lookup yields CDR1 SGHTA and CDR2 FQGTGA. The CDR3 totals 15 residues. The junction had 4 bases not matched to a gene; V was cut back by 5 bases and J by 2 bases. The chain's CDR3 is CASSQGLAAQETQYF. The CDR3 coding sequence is TGTGCCAGCAGCCAGGGACTAGCGGCTCAAGAGACCCAGTACTTC. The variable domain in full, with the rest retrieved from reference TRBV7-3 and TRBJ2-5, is GAGVSQTPSNKVTEKGKYVELRCDPISGHTALYWYRQSLGQGPEFLIYFQGTGAADDSGLPNDRFFAVRPEGSVSTLKIQRTERGDSAVYLCASSQGLAAQETQYFGPGTRLLVL.

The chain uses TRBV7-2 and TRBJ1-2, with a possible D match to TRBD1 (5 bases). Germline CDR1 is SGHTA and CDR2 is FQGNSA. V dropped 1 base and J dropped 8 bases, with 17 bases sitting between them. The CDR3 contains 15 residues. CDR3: CASSLVGERGLGYTF. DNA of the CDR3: TGTGCCAGCAGCTTAGTTGGGGAGAGGGGCTTAGGCTACACCTTC.

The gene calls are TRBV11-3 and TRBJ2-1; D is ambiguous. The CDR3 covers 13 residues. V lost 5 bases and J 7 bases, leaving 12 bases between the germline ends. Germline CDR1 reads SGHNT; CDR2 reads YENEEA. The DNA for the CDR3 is TGTGCCAGCAGCCTCGAAAGAGCAAATGAGCAGTTCTTC. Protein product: CASSLERANEQFF.

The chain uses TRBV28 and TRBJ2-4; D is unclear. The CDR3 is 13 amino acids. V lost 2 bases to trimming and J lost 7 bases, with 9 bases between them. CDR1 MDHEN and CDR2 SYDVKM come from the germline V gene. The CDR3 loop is CASSLIGTNIQYF. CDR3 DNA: TGTGCCAGCAGTTTAATAGGTACGAACATTCAGTACTTC.

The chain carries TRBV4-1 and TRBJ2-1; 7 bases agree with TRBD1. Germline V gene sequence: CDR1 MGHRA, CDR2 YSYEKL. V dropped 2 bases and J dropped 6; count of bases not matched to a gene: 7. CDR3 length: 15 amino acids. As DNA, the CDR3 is TGCGCCAGCAGCCAATCCAGACAGGGACGCAATGAGCAGTTCTTC. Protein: CASSQSRQGRNEQFF.

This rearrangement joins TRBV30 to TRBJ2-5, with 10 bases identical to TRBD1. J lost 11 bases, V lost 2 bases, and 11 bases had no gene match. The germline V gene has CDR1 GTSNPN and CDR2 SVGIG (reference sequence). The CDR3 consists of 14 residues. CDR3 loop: CAWSTGTGVREQYF. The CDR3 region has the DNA TGTGCCTGGAGTACCGGGACAGGGGTGCGGGAGCAGTACTTC.

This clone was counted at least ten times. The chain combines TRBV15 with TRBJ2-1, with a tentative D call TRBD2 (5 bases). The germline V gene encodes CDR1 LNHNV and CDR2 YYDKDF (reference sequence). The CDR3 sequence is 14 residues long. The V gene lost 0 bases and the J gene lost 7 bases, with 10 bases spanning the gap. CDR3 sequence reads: CATSRDLAENEQFF. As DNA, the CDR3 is TGTGCCACCAGCAGAGATCTAGCCGAAAATGAGCAGTTCTTC.

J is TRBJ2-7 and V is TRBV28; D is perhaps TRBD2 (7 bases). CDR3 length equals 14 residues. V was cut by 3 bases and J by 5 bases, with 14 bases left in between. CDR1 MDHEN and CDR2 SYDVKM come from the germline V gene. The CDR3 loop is CASSFRGAANEQYF. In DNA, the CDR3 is TGTGCCAGCAGTTTTCGGGGGGCGGCGAACGAGCAGTACTTC. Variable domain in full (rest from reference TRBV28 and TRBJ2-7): DVKVTQSSRYLVKRTGEKVFLECVQDMDHENMFWYRQDPGLGLRLIYFSYDVKMKEKGDIPEGYSVSREKKERFSLILESASTNQTSMYLCASSFRGAANEQYFGPGTRLTVT.

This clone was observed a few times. This chain's CDR3 is CASSPYNEQFF. The CDR3 DNA is TGCGCCAGCAGTCCTTACAATGAGCAGTTCTTC. The chain links TRBV10-2 to TRBJ2-1, with D unclear. V was trimmed by 5 bases and J by 4 bases, leaving 3 bases between them. CDR3 length: 11 amino acids. CDR1 and CDR2 from the germline V gene are WSHSY and SAAADI.

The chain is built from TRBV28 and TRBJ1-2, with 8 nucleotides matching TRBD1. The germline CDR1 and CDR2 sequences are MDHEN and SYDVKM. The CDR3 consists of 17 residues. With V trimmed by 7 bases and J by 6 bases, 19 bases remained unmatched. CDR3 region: CASTPLGFGRGRNGYTF. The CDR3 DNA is TGTGCCAGCACCCCCCTTGGGTTCGGCAGGGGGCGTAATGGCTACACCTTC.

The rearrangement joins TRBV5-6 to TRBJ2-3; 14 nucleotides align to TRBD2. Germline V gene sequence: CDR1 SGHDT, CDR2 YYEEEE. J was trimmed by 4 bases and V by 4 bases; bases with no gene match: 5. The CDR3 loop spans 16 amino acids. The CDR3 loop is CASSRTSGRTSDTQYF. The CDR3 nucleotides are TGTGCCAGCAGCCGGACTAGCGGGAGGACCTCAGATACGCAGTATTTT.